A single T cell receptor (beta chain) is shown here with its context. What it binds is not known. This sample is drawn from a study of cytotoxic CD8 clonotypes in ibrutinib-treated CLL. In the study overall: Response sampling came at median around 12 months of treatment, ranging about 6 to 40 months. Study-wide findings and caveats: Public clonotypes occurred uncommonly; on treatment, they contracted or remained stable. Sampling times, which were not matched between the groups, differed between sustained-remission patients and progressing patients.

Germline CDR1 reads SNHLY; CDR2 reads FYNNEI. Trimming took off 3 bases at V and 7 bases at J, with 12 bases between the two ends. The CDR3 contains 13 residues. Sequencing sought depths of 1 in 200,000 to 1 in 1 million T cells. Clones were read by immunoSEQ multiplex PCR, and TCRdb kept only the in-frame ones, dropping some. This table has about 160,000 clones, approximately 91% appearing once. This receptor was obtained from a human donor with chronic lymphocytic leukemia. The sample consisted of PBMCs, taken at disease progression, from a patient treated with ibrutinib. The chain joins TRBV2 to TRBJ2-5, with unresolved D. The CDR3 here is CASSETPWVTQYF. In nucleotides, the CDR3 is TGTGCCAGCAGTGAGACCCCGTGGGTGACCCAGTACTTC.